Each of the 8 T cell receptor beta chains below was sequenced from the same sample in a study of CD8 T cells in ankylosing spondylitis. MiXCR was run by TCRdb on the 5' RACE reads, yielding one entry per CDR3 protein. The table includes around 770,000 distinct CDR3 sequences, around 17% detected once. Findings and caveats of the study: What seemed typical of ankylosing spondylitis blood was a TCR beta motif built from several highly homologous variants.

Antigens of these TCRs are unknown. The specimen was blood, either unsorted or a sorted T cell fraction (not recorded which). The receptors derive from a male donor with ankylosing spondylitis.

This clonotype was observed a handful of times. V usage is TRBV5-1 and J usage is TRBJ2-2; D unresolved. The CDR3 is 14 amino acids. Trimming removed 4 bases from V and 4 bases from J, with 11 bases in between. Germline assignment: CDR1 SGHRS and CDR2 YFSETQ. In DNA form, the CDR3 reads TGCGCCAGCAGCGGTTCGCTCGGCACCGGGGAGCTGTTTTTT. Translation: CASSGSLGTGELFF.

The chain is built from TRBV19 and TRBJ2-1, with D maybe TRBD2 (5 bases). The CDR3 has 13 amino acids. The V gene's germline CDR1 is LNHDA and CDR2 SQIVND (reference sequence). V shed 6 bases and J shed 4 bases, with 10 bases lying between them. In nucleotides, the CDR3 is TGTGCCAGTAGAGTGGGAGCTTACAATGAGCAGTTCTTC. Translated: CASRVGAYNEQFF. Variable domain in full (rest from reference TRBV19 and TRBJ2-1): DGGITQSPKYLFRKEGQNVTLSCEQNLNHDAMYWYRQDPGQGLRLIYYSQIVNDFQKGDIAEGYSVSREKKESFPLTVTSAQKNPTAFYLCASRVGAYNEQFFGPGTRLTVL.

This clonotype appeared a few times. This chain joins TRBV12-3 or TRBV12-4 and TRBJ2-1; D may be TRBD1 (6 bases). V dropped 7 bases and J dropped 1 base, with 11 bases sitting between them. CDR3 length: 14 residues. The CDR3 bases are TGTGCCAGCACCCCGGACAGATCCTACAATGAGCAGTTCTTC. Protein: CASTPDRSYNEQFF.

A few counts support this clonotype. CDR3 DNA sequence: TGTGCCAGCAGCTCCGGGACGAATAGCAATCAGCCCCAGCATTTT. Translation: CASSSGTNSNQPQHF. The chain recombines TRBV5-6 with TRBJ1-5, with D perhaps matching TRBD1 (5 bases). CDR3 size: 15 residues. Trimming removed 3 bases at V and 0 bases at J, with 10 bases between. CDR1 is SGHDT and CDR2 is YYEEEE in the germline V gene. Using reference TRBV5-6 and TRBJ1-5 for the parts outside the CDR3, the full variable domain is DAGVTQSPTHLIKTRGQQVTLRCSPKSGHDTVSWYQQALGQGPQFIFQYYEEEERQRGNFPDRFSGHQFPNYSSELNVNALLLGDSALYLCASSSGTNSNQPQHFGDGTRLSIL.

This rearrangement joins TRBV28 to TRBJ1-5; unclear D gene. Germline CDR1 and CDR2: MDHEN and SYDVKM. V lost 5 bases and J lost 0, with 14 bases in between. The CDR3 is 16 amino acids. In DNA form, the CDR3 reads TGTGCCAGCAGTCACCCCCGGGGATTTAGCAATCAGCCCCAGCATTTT. This gives the protein CASSHPRGFSNQPQHF. The full variable domain, its missing parts supplied by reference TRBV28 and TRBJ1-5, is DVKVTQSSRYLVKRTGEKVFLECVQDMDHENMFWYRQDPGLGLRLIYFSYDVKMKEKGDIPEGYSVSREKKERFSLILESASTNQTSMYLCASSHPRGFSNQPQHFGDGTRLSIL.

This clonotype was seen a few times. The chain recombines TRBV29-1 with TRBJ1-2, with 9 bases identical to TRBD1. This CDR3 is 14 amino acids long. Germline-derived CDR1 and CDR2 are SQVTM and ANQGSEA. V dropped 5 bases and J dropped 8; count of bases not matched to a gene: 12. CDR3 sequence: CSVITGTGFIGYTF. In DNA, the CDR3 is TGCAGCGTTATTACCGGGACAGGGTTTATCGGCTACACCTTC.

V and J are TRBV13 and TRBJ2-7; TRBD2 aligns across 9 bases. The ends lost 2 bases at V and 2 bases at J; junction bases unmatched: 4. CDR3 length equals 15 residues. Germline CDR1 and CDR2: PRHDT and FYEKMQ (reference sequence). CDR3 coding DNA: TGTGCCAGCAGCTTAAGACTAGCGGACCCCTACGAGCAGTACTTC. Translated, it gives CASSLRLADPYEQYF.

This chain uses TRBV4-3 with TRBJ2-3; D may be TRBD2 (6 bases). The germline CDR1 and CDR2 sequences are LGHNA and YSLEER. Trimming pared 0 bases from V and 2 bases from J, leaving 15 bases between. CDR3 length equals 17 residues. The CDR3 DNA sequence: TGCGCCAGCAGCCAAGATCTCGGTAGCGGCCACACAGATACGCAGTATTTT. As protein: CASSQDLGSGHTDTQYF.